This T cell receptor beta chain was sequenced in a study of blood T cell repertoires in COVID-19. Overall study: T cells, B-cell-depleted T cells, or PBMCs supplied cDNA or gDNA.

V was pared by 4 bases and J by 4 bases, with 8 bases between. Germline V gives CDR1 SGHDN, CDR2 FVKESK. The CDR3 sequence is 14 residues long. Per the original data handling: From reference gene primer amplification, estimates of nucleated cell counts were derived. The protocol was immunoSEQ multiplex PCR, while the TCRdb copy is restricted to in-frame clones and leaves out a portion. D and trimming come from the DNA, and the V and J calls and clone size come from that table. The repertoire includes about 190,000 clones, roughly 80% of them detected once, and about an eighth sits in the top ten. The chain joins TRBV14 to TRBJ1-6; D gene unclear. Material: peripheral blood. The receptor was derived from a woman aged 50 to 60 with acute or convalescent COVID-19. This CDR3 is CASSPGLYNSPLHF. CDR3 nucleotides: TGTGCCAGCAGCCCTGGGCTGTATAATTCACCCCTCCACTTT.